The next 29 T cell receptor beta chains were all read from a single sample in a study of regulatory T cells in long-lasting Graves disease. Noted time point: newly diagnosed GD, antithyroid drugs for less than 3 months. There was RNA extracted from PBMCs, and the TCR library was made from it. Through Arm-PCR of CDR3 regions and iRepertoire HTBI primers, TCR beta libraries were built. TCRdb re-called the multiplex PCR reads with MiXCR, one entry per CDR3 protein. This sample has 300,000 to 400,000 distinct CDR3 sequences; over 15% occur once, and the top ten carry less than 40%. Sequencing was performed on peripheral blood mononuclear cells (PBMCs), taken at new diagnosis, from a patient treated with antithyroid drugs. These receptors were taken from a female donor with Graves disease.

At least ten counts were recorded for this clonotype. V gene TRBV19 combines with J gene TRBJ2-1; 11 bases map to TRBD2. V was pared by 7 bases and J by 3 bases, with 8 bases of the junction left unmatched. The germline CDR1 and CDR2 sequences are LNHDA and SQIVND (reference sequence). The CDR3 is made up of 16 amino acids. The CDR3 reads CASKLAGGQSYNEQFF. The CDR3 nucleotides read TGTGCCAGTAAGCTAGCGGGAGGCCAGAGCTACAATGAGCAGTTCTTC.

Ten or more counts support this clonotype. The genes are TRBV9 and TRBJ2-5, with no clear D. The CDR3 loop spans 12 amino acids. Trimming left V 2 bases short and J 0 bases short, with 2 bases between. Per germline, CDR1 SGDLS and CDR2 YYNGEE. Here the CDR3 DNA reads TGTGCCAGCAGCGTCAACCAAGAGACCCAGTACTTC. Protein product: CASSVNQETQYF.

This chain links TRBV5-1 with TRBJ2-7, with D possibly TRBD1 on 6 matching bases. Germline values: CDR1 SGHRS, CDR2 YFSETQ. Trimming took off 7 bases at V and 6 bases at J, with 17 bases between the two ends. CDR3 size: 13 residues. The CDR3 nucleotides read TGCGCCAGCGGGGGCTTCAGCCCACCCGAGCAGTACTTC. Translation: CASGGFSPPEQYF. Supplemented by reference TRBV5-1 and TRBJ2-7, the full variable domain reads KAGVTQTPRYLIKTRGQQVTLSCSPISGHRSVSWYQQTPGQGLQFLFEYFSETQRNKGNFPGRFSGRQFSNSRSEMNVSTLELGDSALYLCASGGFSPPEQYFGPGTRLTVT.

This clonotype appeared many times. The CDR3 bases are TGTGCCAGCAGCTTTGCCGAAGAGACCCAGTACTTC. Its protein is CASSFAEETQYF. The chain employs TRBV11-2 and TRBJ2-5; no clear D gene. The CDR3 is 12 amino acids. The V gene lost 3 bases and the J gene lost 3 bases, with 5 bases spanning the gap. Germline CDR1 and CDR2: SGHAT and FQNNGV.

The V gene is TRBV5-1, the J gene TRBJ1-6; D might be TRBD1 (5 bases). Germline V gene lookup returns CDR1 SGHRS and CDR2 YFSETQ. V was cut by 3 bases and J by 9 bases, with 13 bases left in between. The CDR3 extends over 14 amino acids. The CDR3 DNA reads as TGCGCCAGCAGCTCGACAGATACTACTTCACCCCTCCACTTT. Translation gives CASSSTDTTSPLHF. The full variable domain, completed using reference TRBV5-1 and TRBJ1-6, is KAGVTQTPRYLIKTRGQQVTLSCSPISGHRSVSWYQQTPGQGLQFLFEYFSETQRNKGNFPGRFSGRQFSNSRSEMNVSTLELGDSALYLCASSSTDTTSPLHFGNGTRLTVT.

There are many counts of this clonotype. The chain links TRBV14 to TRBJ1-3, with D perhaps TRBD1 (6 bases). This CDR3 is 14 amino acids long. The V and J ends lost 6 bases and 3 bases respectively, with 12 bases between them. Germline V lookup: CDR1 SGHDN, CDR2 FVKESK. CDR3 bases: TGTGCCAGCAGTCACGGGACATTTGGAAACACCATATATTTT. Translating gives CASSHGTFGNTIYF.

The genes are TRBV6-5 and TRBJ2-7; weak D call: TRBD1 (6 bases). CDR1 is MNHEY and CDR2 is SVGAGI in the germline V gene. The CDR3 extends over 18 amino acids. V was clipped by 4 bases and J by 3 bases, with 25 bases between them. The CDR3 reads CASSSHRSTGLQHYEQYF. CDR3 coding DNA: TGTGCCAGCAGTTCCCACCGGTCTACAGGGCTACAACACTACGAGCAGTACTTC.

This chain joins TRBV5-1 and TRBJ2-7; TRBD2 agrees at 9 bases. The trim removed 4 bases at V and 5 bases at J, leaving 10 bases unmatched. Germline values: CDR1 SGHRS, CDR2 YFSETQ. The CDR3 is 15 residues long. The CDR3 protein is CASSDFGGRADEQYF. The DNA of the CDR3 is TGCGCCAGCAGCGACTTCGGCGGGAGGGCGGACGAGCAGTACTTC.

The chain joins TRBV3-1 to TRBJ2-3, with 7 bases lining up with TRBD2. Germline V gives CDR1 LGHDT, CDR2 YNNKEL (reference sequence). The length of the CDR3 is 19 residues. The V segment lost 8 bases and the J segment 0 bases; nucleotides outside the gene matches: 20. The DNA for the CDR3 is TGTGCCAGCGAAAGATCACGGGGCCGAACTAGCGAGAGCACAGATACGCAGTATTTT. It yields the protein CASERSRGRTSESTDTQYF.

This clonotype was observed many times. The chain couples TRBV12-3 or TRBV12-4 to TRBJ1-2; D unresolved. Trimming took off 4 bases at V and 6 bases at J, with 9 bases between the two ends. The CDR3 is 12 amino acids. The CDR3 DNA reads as TGTGCCAGCAGTTACGGAGGGAATGGCTACACCTTC. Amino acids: CASSYGGNGYTF.

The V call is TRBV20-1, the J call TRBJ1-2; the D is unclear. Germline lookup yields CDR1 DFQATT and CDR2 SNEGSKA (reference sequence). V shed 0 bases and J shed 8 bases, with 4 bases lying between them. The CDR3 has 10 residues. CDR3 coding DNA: TGCAGTGCTAGAGATACGGGCTACACCTTC. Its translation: CSARDTGYTF.

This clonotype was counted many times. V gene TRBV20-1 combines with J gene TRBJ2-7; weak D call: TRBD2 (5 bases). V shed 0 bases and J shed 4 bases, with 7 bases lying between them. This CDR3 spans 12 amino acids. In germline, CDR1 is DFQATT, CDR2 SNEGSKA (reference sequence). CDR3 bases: TGCAGTGCTAGAGATCGAGGGTACGAGCAGTACTTC. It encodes CSARDRGYEQYF.

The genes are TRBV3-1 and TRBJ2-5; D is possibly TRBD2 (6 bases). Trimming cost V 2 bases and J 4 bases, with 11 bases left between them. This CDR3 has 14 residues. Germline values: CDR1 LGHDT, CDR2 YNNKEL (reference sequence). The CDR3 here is CASSQTEEGETQYF. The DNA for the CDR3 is TGTGCCAGCAGCCAAACCGAGGAGGGAGAGACCCAGTACTTC.

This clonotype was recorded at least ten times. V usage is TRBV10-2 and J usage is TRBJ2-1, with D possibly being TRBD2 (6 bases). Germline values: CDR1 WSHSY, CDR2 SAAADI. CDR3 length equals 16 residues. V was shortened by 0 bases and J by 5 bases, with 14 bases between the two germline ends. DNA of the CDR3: TGCGCCAGCAGTGAGTCGAAATGGAGGGAAGACAATGAGCAGTTCTTC. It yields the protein CASSESKWREDNEQFF.

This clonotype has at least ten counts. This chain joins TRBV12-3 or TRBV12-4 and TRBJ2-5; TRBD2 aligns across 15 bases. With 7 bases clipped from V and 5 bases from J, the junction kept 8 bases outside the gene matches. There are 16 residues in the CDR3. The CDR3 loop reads CASTGLAGGPIETQYF. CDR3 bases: TGTGCCAGCACCGGACTAGCGGGAGGGCCCATCGAGACCCAGTACTTC.

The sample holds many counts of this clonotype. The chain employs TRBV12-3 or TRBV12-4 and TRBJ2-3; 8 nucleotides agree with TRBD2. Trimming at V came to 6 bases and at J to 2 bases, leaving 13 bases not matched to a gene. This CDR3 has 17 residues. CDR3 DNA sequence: TGTGCCAGCAGCCCCCCGGGAGGGTCTAGGATCACAGATACGCAGTATTTT. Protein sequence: CASSPPGGSRITDTQYF.

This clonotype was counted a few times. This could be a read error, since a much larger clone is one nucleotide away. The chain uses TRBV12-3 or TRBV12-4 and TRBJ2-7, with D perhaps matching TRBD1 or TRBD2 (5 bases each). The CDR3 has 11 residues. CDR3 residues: CASSTGTEQCF. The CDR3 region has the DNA TGTGCCAGCAGTACTGGGACGGAGCAGTGCTTC.

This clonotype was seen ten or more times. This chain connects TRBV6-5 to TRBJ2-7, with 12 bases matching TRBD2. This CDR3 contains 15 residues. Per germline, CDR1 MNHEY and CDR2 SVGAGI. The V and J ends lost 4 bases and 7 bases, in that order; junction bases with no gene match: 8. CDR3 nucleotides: TGTGCCAGCAGTTTTACTAGCGGGAGGAGGAGGGAGCAGTACTTC. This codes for CASSFTSGRRREQYF.

CDR3 in DNA: TGCAGTGCAACGGGACCCCCCGCGGCCCAGTACTTC. Translated: CSATGPPAAQYF. This chain uses TRBV20-1 with TRBJ2-5; D may be TRBD1 or TRBD2 (5 bases each). CDR1 DFQATT and CDR2 SNEGSKA come from the germline V gene (reference sequence). V gave up 6 bases and J gave up 9 bases, with 17 bases separating them. The CDR3 runs to 12 residues.

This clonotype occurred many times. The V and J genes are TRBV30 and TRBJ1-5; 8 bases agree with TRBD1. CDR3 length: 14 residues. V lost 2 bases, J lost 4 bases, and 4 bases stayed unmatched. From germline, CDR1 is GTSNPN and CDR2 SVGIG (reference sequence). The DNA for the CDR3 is TGTGCCTGGAGTAGAGGACAGGGAAATCAGCCCCAGCATTTT. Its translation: CAWSRGQGNQPQHF.

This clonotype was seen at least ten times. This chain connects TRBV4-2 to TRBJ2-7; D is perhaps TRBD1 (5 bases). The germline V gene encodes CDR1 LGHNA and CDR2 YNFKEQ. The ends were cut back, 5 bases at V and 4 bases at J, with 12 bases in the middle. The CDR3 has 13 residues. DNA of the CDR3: TGTGCCAGCAGCTCCGACAGCCCTTACGAGCAGTACTTC. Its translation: CASSSDSPYEQYF.

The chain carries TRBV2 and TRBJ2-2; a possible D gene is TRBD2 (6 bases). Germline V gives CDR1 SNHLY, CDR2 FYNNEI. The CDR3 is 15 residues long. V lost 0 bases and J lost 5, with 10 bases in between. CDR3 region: CASSEADGLTGELFF. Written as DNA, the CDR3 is TGTGCCAGCAGTGAAGCGGACGGACTAACCGGGGAGCTGTTTTTT.

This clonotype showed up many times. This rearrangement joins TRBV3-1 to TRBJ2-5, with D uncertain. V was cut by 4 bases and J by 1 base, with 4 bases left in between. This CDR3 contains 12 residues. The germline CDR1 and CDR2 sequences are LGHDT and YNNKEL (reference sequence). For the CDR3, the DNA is TGTGCCAGCAGCCGTTTCCAAGAGACCCAGTACTTC. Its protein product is CASSRFQETQYF.

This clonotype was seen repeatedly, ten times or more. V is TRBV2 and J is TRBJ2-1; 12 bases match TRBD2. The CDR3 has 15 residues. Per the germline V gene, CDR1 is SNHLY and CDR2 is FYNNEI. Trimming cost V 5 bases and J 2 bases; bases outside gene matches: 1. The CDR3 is CASSLAGGPYNEQFF. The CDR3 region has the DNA TGTGCCAGCAGTCTAGCGGGAGGGCCCTACAATGAGCAGTTCTTC.

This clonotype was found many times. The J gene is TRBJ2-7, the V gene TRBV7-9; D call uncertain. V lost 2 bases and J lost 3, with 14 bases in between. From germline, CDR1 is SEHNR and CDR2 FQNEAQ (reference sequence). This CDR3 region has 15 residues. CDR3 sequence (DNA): TGTGCCAGCAGCTTATCCGTGGCTACCCTCTACGAGCAGTACTTC. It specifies CASSLSVATLYEQYF.

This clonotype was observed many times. Here the CDR3 reads CASSPQRGNTIYF. CDR3 DNA: TGTGCCAGCAGCCCTCAGCGGGGAAACACCATATATTTT. The V and J genes are TRBV2 and TRBJ1-3; D gene ambiguous. CDR1 and CDR2 (germline): SNHLY, FYNNEI. V lost 6 bases and J lost 4, with 10 bases in between. The CDR3 is 13 amino acids.

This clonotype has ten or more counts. In DNA form, the CDR3 reads TGTGCCAGTAGTATGGGGACTAGCGGGATGAATAGAGAGACCCAGTACTTC. It codes for CASSMGTSGMNRETQYF. The rearrangement links TRBV19 to TRBJ2-5, with 13 bases aligning to TRBD2. The germline CDR1 and CDR2 sequences are LNHDA and SQIVND (reference sequence). V was clipped by 3 bases and J by 4 bases; unmatched bases: 8. This CDR3 region has 17 residues.

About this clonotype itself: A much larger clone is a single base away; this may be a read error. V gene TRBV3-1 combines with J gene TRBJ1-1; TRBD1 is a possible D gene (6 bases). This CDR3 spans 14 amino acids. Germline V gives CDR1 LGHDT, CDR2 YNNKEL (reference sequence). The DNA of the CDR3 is TGTGCCAGCAGCCAAAACAGGGTAGGCACTGAAGGTTTCTTT. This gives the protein CASSQNRVGTEGFF.

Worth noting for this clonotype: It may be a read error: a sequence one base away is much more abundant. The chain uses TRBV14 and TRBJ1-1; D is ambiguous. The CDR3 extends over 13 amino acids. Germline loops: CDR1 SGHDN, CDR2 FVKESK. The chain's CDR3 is CVSSQALNTEAFF. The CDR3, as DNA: TGTGTCAGCAGCCAAGCATTGAACACTGAAGCTTTCTTT.